One sample yielded the 8 T cell receptor beta chains listed below, sequenced in a study of T cells expressing NK-cell markers. From its re-call of the 5' RACE reads, TCRdb lists each CDR3 protein once, without DNA. This sample's table has 90,000 to 130,000 distinct CDR3 sequences. The sample was blood T cells: a sorted CD56 or NKG2C T cell subset, CD4+ or CD8+ T cells, or bulk PBMC T cells (not recorded which). Receptors originate from a woman between 18 and 75 years old in good health.

CDR3 protein: CASSSEGGKTQYF. This sequence joins TRBV12-3 or TRBV12-4 and TRBJ2-5; TCRdb calls TRBD1, which cannot be checked without DNA. The CDR3 covers 13 residues.

The rearrangement links TRBV12-3 or TRBV12-4 to TRBJ2-3. The CDR3 totals 17 residues. The CDR3 loop reads CASSLEARLTPTDTQYF.

The chain carries TRBV20-1 and TRBJ2-1. The CDR3 spans 11 residues. Germline lookup yields CDR1 DFQATT and CDR2 SNEGSKA (reference sequence). CDR3 sequence: CSAREGPEQFF.

V gene TRBV9 combines with J gene TRBJ1-3. The CDR3 is 15 amino acids. Per the germline V gene, CDR1 is SGDLS and CDR2 is YYNGEE. CDR3: CASSVAPGLGNTIYF.

The chain has TRBV7-9 and TRBJ2-1; lacking DNA, the TRBD2 call made by TCRdb goes unchecked. This CDR3 is 17 amino acids long. The V gene's germline CDR1 is SEHNR and CDR2 FQNEAQ (reference sequence). CDR3 region: CASSLDGGGVYNNEQFF.

J is TRBJ1-1 and V is TRBV5-1. The germline gives CDR1 SGHRS, CDR2 YFSETQ. The CDR3 loop spans 13 amino acids. The CDR3 reads CASSSDMNTEAFF. Full variable domain (outside the CDR3, taken from reference TRBV5-1 and TRBJ1-1): KAGVTQTPRYLIKTRGQQVTLSCSPISGHRSVSWYQQTPGQGLQFLFEYFSETQRNKGNFPGRFSGRQFSNSRSEMNVSTLELGDSALYLCASSSDMNTEAFFGQGTRLTVV.

The chain couples TRBV29-1 to TRBJ2-5. Germline-derived CDR1 and CDR2 are SQVTM and ANQGSEA. The CDR3 totals 13 residues. The CDR3: CSVVTPNGETQYF. The whole variable domain, remainder taken from reference TRBV29-1 and TRBJ2-5, is SAVISQKPSRDICQRGTSLTIQCQVDSQVTMMFWYRQQPGQSLTLIATANQGSEATYESGFVIDKFPISRPNLTFSTLTVSNMSPEDSSIYLCSVVTPNGETQYFGPGTRLLVL.

The V call is TRBV4-1, the J call TRBJ1-5; TCRdb indicates TRBD1, and absent DNA this call remains unverified. The germline gives CDR1 MGHRA, CDR2 YSYEKL. The length of the CDR3 is 14 residues. CDR3 amino acids: CASSQGGGDQPQHF.